Below are 22 T cell receptor beta chains sequenced from a single sample in a study of breast tumors, draining lymph nodes, adjacent tissues. TCRdb used MiXCR to reprocess the multiplex PCR reads, holding one entry per CDR3 protein. The sample has 270,000 or so distinct CDR3 sequences; over 25% are singletons. Breast cancer patients provided tissue from their axillary draining lymph nodes. Sequencing was carried out using axillary lymph node tissue. Receptor source: a female donor with breast cancer. Some clones in this sample may be carry-over from other donors' samples.

This clonotype appeared a single time. The CDR3: CATAGKGELHEQYF. Here the CDR3 DNA reads TGTGCCACCGCCGGGAAAGGAGAGCTCCACGAGCAGTACTTC. The J gene is TRBJ2-7, the V gene TRBV25-1; D is perhaps TRBD2 (5 bases). Deletions cut 10 bases from V and 5 bases from J, with 21 bases between. CDR1 MGHDK and CDR2 SYGVNS come from the germline V gene. This CDR3 is 14 amino acids long.

The chain is built from TRBV15 and TRBJ2-1; 7 bases agree with TRBD2. CDR3 length: 20 residues. Germline V gives CDR1 LNHNV, CDR2 YYDKDF (reference sequence). Unmatched junction bases numbered 15, after V lost 1 base and J lost 0 bases. The CDR3 sequence: CATSRGAAGGSLSSYNEQFF. CDR3 nucleotides: TGTGCCACCAGCAGAGGTGCAGCTGGCGGGAGTCTGAGCTCCTACAATGAGCAGTTCTTC. Supplemented by reference TRBV15 and TRBJ2-1, the full variable domain reads DAMVIQNPRYQVTQFGKPVTLSCSQTLNHNVMYWYQQKSSQAPKLLFHYYDKDFNNEADTPDNFQSRRPNTSFCFLDIRSPGLGDTAMYLCATSRGAAGGSLSSYNEQFFGPGTRLTVL.

Details on this clonotype: A much larger clone differs from this one at a single base, so this may be a read error. The chain carries TRBV6-5 and TRBJ1-6, with D uncertain. This CDR3 is built from 12 residues. Germline values: CDR1 MNHEY, CDR2 SVGAGI. In DNA form, the CDR3 reads TGTGCCAGCAGTCACTCGAACACACCCCTCCACTTT. It translates to CASSHSNTPLHF.

This rearrangement joins TRBV12-3 or TRBV12-4 to TRBJ1-2, with D maybe TRBD1 (5 bases). The CDR3 sequence is 13 residues long. The V end was cut by 4 bases, the J end by 4 bases, with 10 bases between. Written as DNA, the CDR3 is TGTGCCAGCAGTTACAGGAGAGGCTATGGCTACACCTTC. This codes for CASSYRRGYGYTF.

The chain uses TRBV25-1 and TRBJ2-2; TRBD2 agrees at 11 bases. The CDR3 has 18 amino acids. Losses at the gene ends were 4 bases for V and 1 base for J; bases not matched to a gene: 8. In germline, CDR1 is MGHDK, CDR2 SYGVNS. The DNA of the CDR3 is TGTGCCAGCAGTGCTAGAGTCGGGACTAGCGGGAACACCGGGGAGCTGTTTTTT. Translated: CASSARVGTSGNTGELFF.

DNA of the CDR3: TGTGCCACCAGCAGAGAGAGGGGGGTCGGTCAGAGCACAGATACGCAGTATTTT. Its translation is CATSRERGVGQSTDTQYF. J is TRBJ2-3 and V is TRBV15; either TRBD1 or TRBD2 may fit D (6 bases each). Germline lookup yields CDR1 LNHNV and CDR2 YYDKDF (reference sequence). CDR3 size: 18 residues. The V gene lost 0 bases and the J gene lost 0 bases, with 16 bases spanning the gap.

This clonotype turned up a few times. This clone may be a read error of a much larger clone one base away. The rearrangement uses TRBV7-8 and TRBJ2-1; 8 nucleotides agree with TRBD2. There are 17 residues in the CDR3. Germline loops: CDR1 SGHVS, CDR2 FQNEAQ. The CDR3 sequence is CASSLDGAGVTYNQQFF. CDR3 in DNA: TGTGCCAGCAGCTTAGACGGAGCGGGAGTAACCTACAATCAGCAGTTCTTC.

This clonotype was seen at least ten times. This chain connects TRBV7-2 to TRBJ2-1, with D hard to call. Trimming took 2 bases from V and 0 from J, leaving 14 bases between them. CDR1 and CDR2 from the germline V gene are SGHTA and FQGNSA. The CDR3 sequence is 17 residues long. CDR3 in DNA: TGTGCCAGCAGCTTACGATCCCGTAGAAGCTCCTACAATGAGCAGTTCTTC. Translated: CASSLRSRRSSYNEQFF.

In its sample, this clonotype was seen many times. This chain uses TRBV12-5 with TRBJ2-2; D ambiguous. The CDR3 has 14 residues. Germline V gene data show CDR1 as LGHNT and CDR2 as FRNRAP. CDR3 bases: TGTGCCGCTGGTAGAAGTTCGAACACCGGGGAGCTGTTTTTT. Its protein product is CAAGRSSNTGELFF. Complete variable domain (other parts from reference TRBV12-5 and TRBJ2-2): DARVTQTPRHKVTEMGQEVTMRCQPILGHNTVFWYRQTMMQGLELLAYFRNRAPLDDSGMPKDRFSAEMPDATLATLKIQPSEPRDSAVYFCAAGRSSNTGELFFGEGSRLTVL.

This clonotype has a count of ten or more. This rearrangement joins TRBV7-2 to TRBJ2-5, with 13 nucleotides matching TRBD2. Germline lookup yields CDR1 SGHTA and CDR2 FQGNSA. The CDR3 covers 15 residues. With V trimmed by 5 bases and J by 7 bases, 7 bases remained unmatched. In DNA, the CDR3 is TGTGCCAGCAGCCTCGGACTAGCGGGAGTACGGACCCAGTACTTC. Its protein product is CASSLGLAGVRTQYF.

The V gene is TRBV19, the J gene TRBJ1-5; 8 bases line up with TRBD1. After removal of 6 bases from V and 4 bases from J, the junction contained 11 bases not matched to a gene. The CDR3 spans 16 residues. Germline CDR1 LNHDA, CDR2 SQIVND (reference sequence). For the CDR3, the DNA is TGTGCCAGTAGGCCCGGCCGGGGGACAGGTAATCAGCCCCAGCATTTT. Translating gives CASRPGRGTGNQPQHF.

This chain connects TRBV6-5 to TRBJ2-4; the D gene is possibly TRBD2 (5 bases). The germline gives CDR1 MNHEY, CDR2 SVGAGI. V was pared by 2 bases and J by 0 bases, with 8 bases between. This CDR3 is 15 amino acids long. For the CDR3, the DNA is TGTGCCAGCAGTTACGCCGGGGAAGCCAAAAACATTCAGTACTTC. Amino acid sequence: CASSYAGEAKNIQYF.

At least ten counts were recorded for this clonotype. This chain connects TRBV10-2 to TRBJ2-4; D is possibly TRBD2 (5 bases). V lost 0 bases and J 9 bases, leaving 9 bases between the germline ends. CDR3 size: 13 residues. Looked up from germline, CDR1 is WSHSY and CDR2 is SAAADI. CDR3 DNA sequence: TGCGCCAGCAGTGAGTCTGAGGGAATCATTCAGTACTTC. Encoded protein: CASSESEGIIQYF.

There are many counts of this clonotype. The genes are TRBV15 and TRBJ2-6, with 7 bases fitting TRBD2. The V gene's germline CDR1 is LNHNV and CDR2 YYDKDF (reference sequence). This CDR3 comprises 16 residues. V trimming: 0 bases; J trimming: 4 bases; junction bases outside the gene matches: 3. The CDR3 bases are TGTGCCACCAGCAGAGAGGGGGGGACGGGGGCCAACGTCCTGACTTTC. This encodes CATSREGGTGANVLTF.

A word on this clonotype: The junction departs from germline at one end; a sequencing error may be responsible. The gene calls are TRBV30 and TRBJ1-6; D uncertain. The CDR3 contains 16 residues. The germline V gene encodes CDR1 GTSNPN and CDR2 SVGIG (reference sequence). The chain's CDR3 is CAWSVSRSRFNSPHHF. CDR3 bases: TGTGCCTGGAGTGTAAGCCGGAGTCGTTTTAATTCACCCCACCACTTT.

With regard to this clonotype: A much larger clone sits a single nucleotide away, making a read error possible. The conserved phenylalanine or tryptophan is not found at the CDR3 terminus, so this likely reflects a read error. This chain joins TRBV11-2 and TRBJ2-1, with 11 bases identical to TRBD2. V shed 5 bases and J 3 bases; nucleotides not matched to a gene: 3. This CDR3 has 15 amino acids. Germline CDR1 reads SGHAT; CDR2 reads FQNNGV. CDR3 in amino acids: CASSLTSGNYNEQFC. The CDR3 bases are TGTGCCAGCAGCCTGACTAGCGGGAACTACAATGAGCAGTTCTGC.

Many counts were recorded for this clonotype. The chain has TRBV19 and TRBJ2-3; 7 bases agree with TRBD2. CDR1 is LNHDA, CDR2 SQIVND, per germline (reference sequence). Trimming at V came to 0 bases and at J to 1 base, leaving 7 bases not matched to a gene. CDR3 size: 17 residues. The CDR3 nucleotides are TGTGCCAGTAGTATAGATAAGAGGACTAGAGGCACAGATACGCAGTATTTT. Translating it yields CASSIDKRTRGTDTQYF.

This clonotype was seen ten or more times. V gene TRBV12-3 or TRBV12-4 combines with J gene TRBJ2-2, with TRBD2 matching 10 bases. This CDR3 has 16 amino acids. V lost 8 bases to trimming and J lost 0 bases; unmatched junction nucleotides: 6. The CDR3 sequence is CASQNSGRSNTGELFF. CDR3 DNA sequence: TGTGCCAGCCAGAATAGCGGGAGGTCGAACACCGGGGAGCTGTTTTTT.

This clonotype appeared many times. Here the CDR3 DNA reads TGCAGTGCCGTCCGACTAATTAGCACAGATACGCAGTATTTT. Translated: CSAVRLISTDTQYF. The chain recombines TRBV20-1 with TRBJ2-3, with a possible D match to TRBD2 (5 bases). The CDR3 extends over 14 amino acids. CDR1 DFQATT and CDR2 SNEGSKA come from the germline V gene (reference sequence). V shed 6 bases and J shed 0 bases, with 13 bases lying between them.

The chain joins TRBV6-5 to TRBJ1-1, with D possibly TRBD1 on 6 matching bases. CDR3 length equals 15 residues. V dropped 2 bases and J dropped 1 base, with 11 bases sitting between them. Germline assignment: CDR1 MNHEY and CDR2 SVGAGI. Written as DNA, the CDR3 is TGTGCCAGCAGTTACAGCGGACAGAAGAACACTGAAGCTTTCTTT. Translating it yields CASSYSGQKNTEAFF.

A note on this clonotype: With a much larger clone just one base away, this may be a read error. The chain carries TRBV6-5 and TRBJ2-1; 7 bases are shared with TRBD2. This CDR3 region has 16 residues. In germline, CDR1 is MNHEY, CDR2 SVGAGI. The trim removed 7 bases at V and 7 bases at J, leaving 16 bases unmatched. The CDR3 is CASTPPAGVTGNEQFF. The CDR3 DNA reads TGTGCCAGCACGCCCCCGGCGGGAGTCACGGGGAATGAGCAGTTCTTC.

Many counts were recorded for this clonotype. The rearrangement links TRBV20-1 to TRBJ2-6; TRBD1 aligns across 7 bases. There are 18 residues in the CDR3. Germline loops: CDR1 DFQATT, CDR2 SNEGSKA (reference sequence). Germline trimming cut 5 bases from V and 0 bases from J; bases unmatched to any gene: 13. The CDR3 loop is CSALYVSGGYSGANVLTF. The CDR3 coding sequence is TGCAGTGCTCTGTACGTCTCAGGGGGTTACTCTGGGGCCAACGTCCTGACTTTC.